The T cell receptor (beta chain) under discussion was sequenced for a study of cytomegalovirus exposure and HLA in healthy donors. V dropped 4 bases and J dropped 2; count of bases not matched to a gene: 8. This CDR3 has 15 residues. Germline V gene lookup returns CDR1 SGHKS and CDR2 YYEKEE (reference sequence). PCR amplification relied on 60 Vbeta primers (plus 13 Jbeta primers). This table comes from immunoSEQ multiplex PCR, and its TCRdb copy is limited to in-frame clones, with some not included. The repertoire holds approximately 95,000 clones, about 86% seen once, with approximately 3.9% in the top ten. This clone was counted a few times.

The specimen sequenced was PBMCs. This TCR was recovered from a woman in her 70s in good health and CMV-seropositive. The chain combines TRBV5-5 with TRBJ2-5, with 7 positions matching TRBD1. The CDR3 loop reads CASSPGWDRQETQYF. The CDR3 nucleotides read TGTGCCAGCAGCCCTGGATGGGACAGACAAGAGACCCAGTACTTC.